This TCR beta chain was profiled in a study of long-term antiretroviral therapy in people with HIV. Points from the study as a whole: Therapy changes, viral resistance and ART adherence were not documented in the available data. Older ART regimens may have been in use when blood was drawn between the mid-2000s and the late 2010s.

About this clone itself: Its antigen is still unknown.

They ran version v3.0 of the immunoSEQ assay at survey level. Assay: immunoSEQ multiplex PCR; the TCRdb copy retains only in-frame clones and omits some. The table lists just over 35,000 clones, about 94% of them singletons, with roughly 3.9% in the top ten. This TCR was sampled from a woman aged 45-60 years with HIV. The material was unsorted PBMCs, obtained 4.1 years after starting antiretroviral therapy.

In DNA, the CDR3 is TGTGCCAGCAGCATCCTGAGCGGGGCCACCTACAATGAGCAGTTCTTC. Translating it yields CASSILSGATYNEQFF. J is TRBJ2-1 and V is TRBV7-8, with 7 bases lining up with TRBD2. The junction had 9 bases not matched to a gene; V was cut back by 5 bases and J by 2 bases. This CDR3 is 16 amino acids long. Germline V CDR1 and CDR2: SGHVS, FQNEAQ.